These T cell receptor beta chains were read from a single sample in a study of T cells in Graves' hyperthyroidism and ophthalmopathy. Each CDR3 protein gets one entry after TCRdb re-called the multiplex PCR reads with MiXCR. Among 700,000 or so distinct CDR3 sequences listed, around 17% were seen once. Material for sequencing was blood. These receptors were obtained from a man in his late teens or twenties with Graves' hyperthyroidism. The CDR3 runs from the conserved cysteine through the conserved F or W. The D gene is left open where the match is weak. Some rows mark clone size as missing; the rest say once, few, many or name a class of expanded clone.

cdr3_nt cdr3_aa j_call clone_size v_call d_call
TGCAGCGTTCAAAGGAGAGGGGACAACACCGGGGAGCTGTTTTTT CSVQRRGDNTGELFF TRBJ2-2 . TRBV29-1 .
TGCAGTGCTAGGCCCGGGACTAGGTCAGATACGCAGTATTTT CSARPGTRSDTQYF TRBJ2-3 few TRBV20-1 TRBD2
TGTGCCAGCAGTTTAGCCCCGGACGGATCGAACTATGGCTACACCTTC CASSLAPDGSNYGYTF TRBJ1-2 many TRBV12-3/TRBV12-4 .
TGTGCCAGCAGCTTAGGCTATGGCGAGCAGTACTTC CASSLGYGEQYF TRBJ2-7 . TRBV13 .
TGCAGTGCACCGGACGGGGGCTGGAAATCCGGGGAGCTGTTTTTT CSAPDGGWKSGELFF TRBJ2-2 few TRBV20-1 .
TGTGCCAGCAGATTACAGGGGCTCGGTGAGCAGTTCTTC CASRLQGLGEQFF TRBJ2-1 . TRBV7-9 TRBD1
TGCAGTGCTAATGACAGGGGACCACCTGAAGCTTTCTTT CSANDRGPPEAFF TRBJ1-1 . TRBV20-1 TRBD1
TGTGCCTGGAGCCCCCTAGACAGGGGAAACCCTCGGCCCCAGCATTTT CAWSPLDRGNPRPQHF TRBJ1-5 . TRBV30 TRBD1
TGTGCCAGCAGGTCGGGACAGGGGGCCGGGGAGCTGTTTTTT CASRSGQGAGELFF TRBJ2-2 . TRBV2 TRBD1
TGTGCCAGCCGACTAGCGGGAGGCGCCTACAATGAGCAGTTCTTC CASRLAGGAYNEQFF TRBJ2-1 . TRBV28 TRBD2
TGTGCCAGCAGTCTCCAACAGGCAGATACGCAGTATTTT CASSLQQADTQYF TRBJ2-3 . TRBV12-3/TRBV12-4 .
TGCGCCAGCAGCTTGTACGGGCAGGAAAGGAACACCGGGGAGCTGTTTTTT CASSLYGQERNTGELFF TRBJ2-2 . TRBV5-1 .
TGTGCCAACAGTGATAAGGGGACCTCTTCCGGAGCTTTCTTT CANSDKGTSSGAFF TRBJ1-1 . TRBV10-3 .
TGTGCCAGCAGTGAGGGGCCTCCGCCAGATACGCAGTATTTT CASSEGPPPDTQYF TRBJ2-3 few TRBV5-5 .
TGTGCCAGCAGTTCAGACCCGTTGAATACGCAGTATTTT CASSSDPLNTQYF TRBJ2-3 . TRBV28 .
TGCAGCCCACGCGGGGAGGGAGATACGCAGTATTTT CSPRGEGDTQYF TRBJ2-3 few TRBV29-1 TRBD2
TGTGCCAGCAGCTTATCGACTAGCTCCGAGCAGTACTTC CASSLSTSSEQYF TRBJ2-7 many TRBV3-1 TRBD2
TGTGCCAGCAGCAGAGACACCGAGGGCAATCAGCCCCAGCATTTT CASSRDTEGNQPQHF TRBJ1-5 few TRBV12-3/TRBV12-4 .
TGTGCCAGCAGTTACACCCCCGGGACAGGGACGGACGAGCAGTACTTC CASSYTPGTGTDEQYF TRBJ2-7 many TRBV6-5 TRBD1
TGTGCCAGCAGCCTCGGGGGTAGCAGAAACACCATATATTTT CASSLGGSRNTIYF TRBJ1-3 . TRBV13 .
TGTGCCAGCAGCTTAGTCGGGACAGGGGATTATGGCTACACCTTC CASSLVGTGDYGYTF TRBJ1-2 few TRBV7-2 TRBD1
TGTGCCAGCAGCGTAGACCAGGGGGTAGGTTCACCCCTCCACTTT CASSVDQGVGSPLHF TRBJ1-6 . TRBV9 TRBD1
TGTGCCAGCAGTGAAATGGACACGCAGCCCCAGCATTTT CASSEMDTQPQHF TRBJ1-5 few TRBV6-1 .
TGTGCCAGCAGTGGACAGGGGCAGAACTATGGCTACACCTTT CASSGQGQNYGYTF TRBJ1-2 . TRBV2 TRBD1
TGTGCCAGCAGTTTCGGACTAGCGGGGGGGACCTACGAGCAGTACTTC CASSFGLAGGTYEQYF TRBJ2-7 many TRBV28 TRBD2
TGTGCCAGCACTAGGACAGGCACAGATACGCAGTATTTT CASTRTGTDTQYF TRBJ2-3 few TRBV27 .
TGTGCCAGCAGGGACCTTAGCGGGAGTTCCCACGAGCAGTGCTTC CASRDLSGSSHEQCF TRBJ2-7 . TRBV3-1 TRBD2
TGTGCCAGCAGCTACCAAACCAGGGGGCTAACTGAAGCTTTCTTT CASSYQTRGLTEAFF TRBJ1-1 few TRBV5-6 TRBD1
TGTGCCAGCTCACCACCGAACGGGGCTCGGTCCTACGAGCAGTACTTC CASSPPNGARSYEQYF TRBJ2-7 many TRBV18 .
TGTGCCAGCTCCCCCACTGGGACAGGGGGCTGGCACGAGCAGTACTTC CASSPTGTGGWHEQYF TRBJ2-7 many TRBV18 TRBD1